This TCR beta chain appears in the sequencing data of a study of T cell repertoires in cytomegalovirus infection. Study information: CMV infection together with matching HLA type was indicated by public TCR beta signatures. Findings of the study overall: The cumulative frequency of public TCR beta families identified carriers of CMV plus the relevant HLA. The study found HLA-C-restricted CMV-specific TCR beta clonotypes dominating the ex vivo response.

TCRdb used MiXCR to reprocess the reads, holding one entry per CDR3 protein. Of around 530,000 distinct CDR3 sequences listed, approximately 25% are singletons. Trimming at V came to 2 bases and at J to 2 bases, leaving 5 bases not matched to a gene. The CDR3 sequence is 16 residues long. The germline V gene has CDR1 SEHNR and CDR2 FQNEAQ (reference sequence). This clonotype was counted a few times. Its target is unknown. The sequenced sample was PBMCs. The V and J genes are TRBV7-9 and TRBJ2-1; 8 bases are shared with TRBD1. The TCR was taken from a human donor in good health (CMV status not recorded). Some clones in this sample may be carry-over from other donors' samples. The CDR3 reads CASSLRLGQAYNEQFF. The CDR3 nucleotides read TGTGCCAGCAGCTTACGGTTGGGACAGGCCTACAATGAGCAGTTCTTC.